The next 31 T cell receptor beta chains were all read from a single sample in a study of blood T cells in healthy people across ages. Together with a sample-barcoded 5' primer, a J-beta primer mix was included in a second PCR lasting about 7 to 11 cycles. TCRdb called the 5' RACE reads again in MiXCR, with one record for every CDR3 protein. The repertoire holds 800,000 to 950,000 distinct CDR3 sequences, under 35% seen once, with 10% in the top ten. This same sample was also part of a study on T cells of mothers and their children.

Sequenced material: blood. Every receptor here comes from a woman aged 40 to 55 in good health.

Ten or more counts support this clonotype. This sequence joins TRBV28 and TRBJ1-2; D unresolved. CDR3 length: 14 residues. The V and J ends lost 6 bases and 4 bases respectively, with 15 bases between them. CDR1 is MDHEN and CDR2 is SYDVKM in the germline V gene. CDR3 protein: CASRMRGSGYGYTF. The CDR3 DNA is TGTGCCAGCAGAATGAGAGGGAGTGGCTATGGCTACACCTTC.

This clonotype was detected many times. The chain uses TRBV29-1 and TRBJ2-7; D not resolved. The CDR3 runs to 12 residues. Germline CDR1 and CDR2: SQVTM and ANQGSEA. V was clipped by 6 bases and J by 5 bases, with 14 bases between them. CDR3 coding DNA: TGCAGCGTCCGCGACGGTTCCCACGAGCAGTACTTC. Encoded protein: CSVRDGSHEQYF.

This clonotype came up a few times. The rearrangement uses TRBV5-1 and TRBJ2-3; the match to TRBD1 covers 8 bases. V trimming: 2 bases; J trimming: 1 base; junction bases outside the gene matches: 3. The CDR3 contains 15 residues. Per germline, CDR1 SGHRS and CDR2 YFSETQ. The CDR3 here is CASSFQGAGTDTQYF. As DNA, the CDR3 is TGCGCCAGCAGCTTTCAGGGGGCTGGCACAGATACGCAGTATTTT.

This sequence joins TRBV6-5 and TRBJ2-3, with D possibly TRBD1 on 6 matching bases. Germline V gives CDR1 MNHEY, CDR2 SVGAGI. Trimming shortened V by 6 bases and J by 0 bases, and 13 bases separated the two germline ends. The CDR3 spans 15 residues. DNA for the CDR3: TGTGCCAGCAGAACAACAGGGAAGAGCACAGATACGCAGTATTTT. Its translation is CASRTTGKSTDTQYF.

V and J are TRBV7-2 and TRBJ2-7; no reliable D call. Trimming took 9 bases from V and 1 from J, leaving 19 bases between them. This CDR3 spans 15 amino acids. Germline assignment: CDR1 SGHTA and CDR2 FQGNSA. The CDR3 nucleotides are TGTGCCAGAAGCCTCGACGGAACGAGTTCCTACGAGCAGTACTTC. Translated: CARSLDGTSSYEQYF.

The chain uses TRBV7-2 and TRBJ1-5, with TRBD1 matching 8 bases. V trimming: 5 bases; J trimming: 6 bases; junction bases outside the gene matches: 12. The V gene's germline CDR1 is SGHTA and CDR2 FQGNSA. This CDR3 region has 16 residues. The chain's CDR3 is CASSPQGAGVGQPQHF. The CDR3 DNA reads TGTGCCAGCAGCCCTCAGGGGGCGGGCGTAGGTCAGCCCCAGCATTTT. The variable domain in full, with the rest retrieved from reference TRBV7-2 and TRBJ1-5, is GAGVSQSPSNKVTEKGKDVELRCDPISGHTALYWYRQSLGQGLEFLIYFQGNSAPDKSGLPSDRFSAERTGGSVSTLTIQRTQQEDSAVYLCASSPQGAGVGQPQHFGDGTRLSIL.

J is TRBJ1-2 and V is TRBV6-2 or TRBV6-3, with D possibly TRBD1 on 6 matching bases. Germline CDR1 MNHEY, CDR2 SVGEGT. The CDR3 is made up of 15 amino acids. V lost 2 bases, J lost 4 bases, and 14 bases lay in between. The CDR3 region is CASSYARWGLYGYTF. The DNA for the CDR3 is TGTGCCAGCAGTTACGCCCGGTGGGGGCTCTATGGCTACACCTTC.

This chain uses TRBV9 with TRBJ2-7, with D perhaps given as TRBD1 or TRBD2 (6 bases each). The length of the CDR3 is 17 residues. The V gene's germline CDR1 is SGDLS and CDR2 YYNGEE. Trimming took 4 bases from V and 2 from J, leaving 22 bases between them. The CDR3 bases are TGTGCCAGCAGCCCCCGGAGGGACACCGCGCGCCCCTACGAGCAGTACTTC. Its protein is CASSPRRDTARPYEQYF.

This sequence joins TRBV20-1 and TRBJ2-5, with 11 positions matching TRBD2. V lost 2 bases, J lost 6 bases, and 17 bases stayed unmatched. The CDR3 has 18 amino acids. CDR1 and CDR2 (germline): DFQATT, SNEGSKA (reference sequence). The CDR3 sequence: CSARTQKTSGVSGKTQYF. Written as DNA, the CDR3 is TGCAGTGCTAGAACTCAGAAGACTAGCGGGGTATCTGGGAAGACCCAGTACTTC.

The chain recombines TRBV10-3 with TRBJ1-4, with TRBD1 as a possible D gene (6 bases). This CDR3 has 13 residues. The germline V gene has CDR1 ENHRY and CDR2 SYGVKD. Trimming removed 6 bases at V and 7 bases at J, with 12 bases between. The CDR3 sequence: CAISEQGSEKLFF. As DNA, the CDR3 is TGTGCCATCAGCGAGCAGGGGAGTGAAAAACTGTTTTTT.

This clonotype came up many times. The chain joins TRBV5-1 to TRBJ1-5; D gene ambiguous. The CDR3 length is 13 residues. CDR1 is SGHRS, CDR2 YFSETQ, per germline. The V end lost 0 bases, the J end lost 1 base, and 2 bases lay between the germline ends. CDR3 sequence reads: CASSLDSNQPQHF. CDR3 nucleotide sequence: TGCGCCAGCAGCTTGGACAGCAATCAGCCCCAGCATTTT.

This clonotype was observed many times. This rearrangement joins TRBV5-6 to TRBJ2-6, with D tentatively TRBD1 (5 bases). This CDR3 contains 19 residues. V lost 2 bases to trimming and J lost 0 bases, with 18 bases between them. In germline, CDR1 is SGHDT, CDR2 YYEEEE. The CDR3 DNA sequence: TGTGCCAGCAGCTTTACCAGGGCAGCTTCTTACTCTGGGGCCAACGTCCTGACTTTC. Translation gives CASSFTRAASYSGANVLTF.

This clonotype was counted only a few times. The V gene is TRBV28, the J gene TRBJ1-5; the match to TRBD1 covers 7 bases. Per germline, CDR1 MDHEN and CDR2 SYDVKM. V dropped 3 bases and J dropped 1; count of bases not matched to a gene: 3. This CDR3 has 15 residues. For the CDR3, the DNA is TGTGCCAGCAGTTTCGCACAGGGGAGCAATCAGCCCCAGCATTTT. It codes for CASSFAQGSNQPQHF.

This chain uses TRBV6-1 with TRBJ2-7, with D perhaps matching TRBD1 (5 bases). The CDR3 is 11 amino acids. V lost 11 bases, J lost 0 bases, and 8 bases lay in between. CDR1 is MNHNS, CDR2 SASEGT, per germline. The CDR3 bases are TGTGCCTGTGACAGCTCCTACGAGCAGTACTTC. As protein: CACDSSYEQYF.

This clonotype was observed many times. This chain uses TRBV20-1 with TRBJ2-1, with 10 bases matching TRBD1. CDR3 size: 13 residues. V was pared by 6 bases and J by 6 bases, with 5 bases of the junction left unmatched. CDR1 and CDR2 from the germline V gene are DFQATT and SNEGSKA (reference sequence). DNA of the CDR3: TGCAGTGCCACCCGGGACAGGGGCAATGAGCAGTTCTTC. This translates into CSATRDRGNEQFF.

The sample holds a few counts of this clonotype. The chain links TRBV27 to TRBJ2-7; 10 bases align to TRBD1. In germline, CDR1 is MNHEY, CDR2 SMNVEV (reference sequence). CDR3 length: 15 amino acids. Trimming took 6 bases from V and 0 from J; bases not matched to a gene: 5. CDR3 sequence reads: CASRGDRGLSYEQYF. DNA of the CDR3: TGTGCCAGCAGGGGTGACAGGGGGCTCTCCTACGAGCAGTACTTC.

On this clonotype itself: A read error is possible here, since a much larger clone lies one base away. A read error is likely, as this CDR3 ends without the conserved phenylalanine or tryptophan. The chain carries TRBV7-6 and TRBJ1-2; a possible D gene is TRBD1 (5 bases). The germline CDR1 and CDR2 sequences are SGHVS and FNYEAQ. The CDR3 is 13 amino acids. V lost 5 bases and J lost 5, with 12 bases in between. CDR3 in DNA: TGTGCCAGCAGCGCAGCGGGGGGGTATGGCTACACCTCC. Translated, it gives CASSAAGGYGYTS.

This clonotype showed up just a few times. The rearrangement uses TRBV4-2 and TRBJ1-5; D is uncertain. The CDR3 length is 15 residues. V gave up 0 bases and J gave up 5 bases, with 11 bases separating them. CDR1 LGHNA and CDR2 YNFKEQ come from the germline V gene. The CDR3 loop is CASSQDPNGHQPQHF. CDR3 DNA: TGTGCCAGCAGCCAAGATCCTAACGGACATCAGCCCCAGCATTTT.

Of note for this clonotype: A much larger clone differs by one base, so this may be a read error. The V gene is TRBV29-1, the J gene TRBJ2-6; perhaps D is TRBD1 or TRBD2 (7 bases each). Deletions cut 6 bases from V and 0 bases from J, with 15 bases between. In germline, CDR1 is SQVTM, CDR2 ANQGSEA. The CDR3 covers 16 residues. CDR3 bases: TGCAGCGTCGCGGGGGACAGAGACTCTGGGGCCAACGTCCTGACTTTC. This codes for CSVAGDRDSGANVLTF.

This clonotype was recorded at least ten times. The V call is TRBV4-3, the J call TRBJ2-3; TRBD1 agrees at 8 bases. The trim removed 3 bases at V and 6 bases at J, leaving 5 bases unmatched. Germline-derived CDR1 and CDR2 are LGHNA and YSLEER. CDR3 length: 14 amino acids. The CDR3 DNA is TGCGCCAGCAGCCAGTCCGGACAGGGCGATACGCAGTATTTT. This gives the protein CASSQSGQGDTQYF.

The rearrangement links TRBV5-1 to TRBJ1-5; no definite D call. The ends were cut back, 4 bases at V and 1 base at J, with 9 bases in the middle. The CDR3 is 14 residues long. Germline assignment: CDR1 SGHRS and CDR2 YFSETQ. The CDR3 DNA is TGCGCCAGCAGCCCGGATGCGAGCAATCAGCCCCAGCATTTT. Encoded protein: CASSPDASNQPQHF.

The chain has TRBV29-1 and TRBJ2-5; 11 positions match TRBD1. The DNA end favors TRBJ2-7, so the J call may be wrong. This CDR3 comprises 14 residues. CDR1 is SQVTM and CDR2 is ANQGSEA in the germline V gene. The CDR3 region has the DNA TGCAGCGTCGGTCCGGGACAGGGGGGCAACGAGCAGTACTTC. This codes for CSVGPGQGGNEQYF.

The J gene is TRBJ2-5, the V gene TRBV18; a possible D gene is TRBD2 (6 bases). Germline V CDR1 and CDR2: KGHSH, LQKENI. The CDR3 contains 15 residues. V was trimmed by 0 bases and J by 1 base, leaving 9 bases between them. The CDR3 DNA follows: TGTGCCAGCTCACCACCGAAAGCGGGCCAAGAGACCCAGTACTTC. This translates into CASSPPKAGQETQYF. Based on the CDR3 plus reference TRBV18 and TRBJ2-5, the full variable domain is NAGVMQNPRHLVRRRGQEARLRCSPMKGHSHVYWYRQLPEEGLKFMVYLQKENIIDESGMPKERFSAEFPKEGPSILRIQQVVRGDSAAYFCASSPPKAGQETQYFGPGTRLLVL.

The chain recombines TRBV5-6 with TRBJ1-1; TRBD1 is a possible D gene (5 bases). CDR1 SGHDT and CDR2 YYEEEE come from the germline V gene. This CDR3 has 13 residues. The V and J ends lost 5 bases and 3 bases respectively, with 11 bases between them. CDR3 in amino acids: CASRKRGDTEAFF. CDR3 DNA: TGTGCCAGCAGGAAAAGGGGAGACACTGAAGCTTTCTTT.

This chain links TRBV5-1 with TRBJ2-2, with a tentative D call TRBD1 (6 bases). Between the trimmed V and J ends, which lost 5 bases and 4 bases, there was a span of 12 bases. The CDR3 has 14 residues. Germline CDR1 is SGHRS and CDR2 is YFSETQ. DNA of the CDR3: TGCGCCAGCAGTCTGACGACAGGCACCGGGGAGCTGTTTTTT. Amino acids: CASSLTTGTGELFF.

The rearrangement links TRBV7-8 to TRBJ2-5; unclear D gene. Germline CDR1 is SGHVS and CDR2 is FQNEAQ. CDR3 length: 15 residues. The V and J ends lost 2 bases and 1 base respectively, with 11 bases between them. CDR3 sequence (DNA): TGTGCCAGCAGCTTACGTCGCAGAACCCAAGAGACCCAGTACTTC. Translating gives CASSLRRRTQETQYF.

This clonotype has a handful of counts. The gene calls are TRBV7-6 and TRBJ1-4, with D perhaps matching TRBD1 (5 bases). Trimming cost V 4 bases and J 4 bases, with 10 bases left between them. CDR1 and CDR2 (germline): SGHVS, FNYEAQ. The CDR3 spans 14 residues. CDR3 nucleotides: TGTGCCAGCAGCTCCGACAGCAATAATGAAAAACTGTTTTTT. It codes for CASSSDSNNEKLFF. Looking up the rest from reference TRBV7-6 and TRBJ1-4 gives the full variable domain: GAGVSQSPRYKVTKRGQDVALRCDPISGHVSLYWYRQALGQGPEFLTYFNYEAQQDKSGLPNDRFSAERPEGSISTLTIQRTEQRDSAMYRCASSSDSNNEKLFFGSGTQLSVL.

This clonotype was detected only a few times. A read error may produce the germline difference seen at one junction end. The chain has TRBV4-1 and TRBJ2-7; TRBD1 agrees at 10 bases. Germline assignment: CDR1 MGHRA and CDR2 YSYEKL. The CDR3 has 16 amino acids. CDR3 amino acids: CAGSQDGTGASYEQYF. The CDR3 DNA is TGCGCCGGCAGCCAAGATGGGACAGGGGCTTCCTACGAGCAGTACTTC.

This clonotype was counted ten times or more. The chain joins TRBV5-1 to TRBJ2-1, with TRBD2 identical over 10 bases. In germline, CDR1 is SGHRS, CDR2 YFSETQ. Trimming took 2 bases from V and 8 from J; bases not matched to a gene: 7. The length of the CDR3 is 15 residues. Here the CDR3 DNA reads TGCGCCAGCAGCTTCGTGGGAGCGGGGGGGCATGAGCAGTTCTTC. Translating it yields CASSFVGAGGHEQFF.

This clonotype was picked up many times. The chain couples TRBV7-2 to TRBJ2-5, with 8 bases matching TRBD1. The germline CDR1 and CDR2 sequences are SGHTA and FQGNSA. The V and J ends lost 5 bases and 11 bases, in that order; junction bases with no gene match: 4. The CDR3 is made up of 11 amino acids. Written as DNA, the CDR3 is TGTGCCAGCAGCCTCGACAGGGGTCAGTACTTC. Its protein is CASSLDRGQYF.

This clonotype turned up a few times. V gene TRBV5-1 combines with J gene TRBJ2-7, with 8 bases lining up with TRBD1. With V trimmed by 0 bases and J by 4 bases, 15 bases remained unmatched. CDR1 and CDR2 (germline): SGHRS, YFSETQ. The CDR3 covers 18 residues. The DNA for the CDR3 is TGCGCCAGCAGCTTGGGACAGGGGAGTCCCTGGGGGGTGTACGAGCAGTACTTC. This codes for CASSLGQGSPWGVYEQYF.